This paragraph covers one T cell receptor (beta chain) sequence. Its antigen is as yet unknown. Clones were sequenced by immunoSEQ multiplex PCR, and TCRdb holds only the in-frame ones, with some missing. The table includes fewer than 120,000 clones, 85% to 90% detected once. The CDR3 sequence is 14 residues long. CDR1 is LGHNA and CDR2 is YNFKEQ in the germline V gene. The trim removed 8 bases at V and 8 bases at J, leaving 10 bases unmatched. The entry originates in a study of T cell responses to AZD1222 COVID-19 vaccine. Study outcomes and limitations: After the peak T cell response, and only then, were repertoires sampled. Baseline seropositivity occurred in only six AZD1222 recipients.

The chain employs TRBV4-2 and TRBJ2-1; TRBD2 aligns across 9 bases. Sample: peripheral blood, taken 28 days after the second AZD1222 dose. The receptor was isolated from an adult who received the AZD1222 COVID-19 vaccine. As DNA, the CDR3 is TGTGCCAGCTCTCAGCGGGAGGTGGGGTATGAGCAGTTCTTC. It is translated as CASSQREVGYEQFF.